Here is one TCR beta chain with its context. TCRdb's table, derived via immunoSEQ multiplex PCR, lists solely in-frame clones and lacks some. In the table there are about 67,000 clones, more than 75% of which are singletons. Trimming removed 4 bases at V and 1 base at J, with 14 bases between. Germline V gene data show CDR1 as LGHNT and CDR2 as FRNRAP. CDR3 length: 15 residues. The data stem from a study of blood T cell repertoires in COVID-19. For the study at large: The United States, Italy and Spain were the sources of the acute and convalescent COVID-19 samples. In each case, the material was cDNA or gDNA derived from T cells, B-cell-depleted T cells, or PBMCs.

Sequencing used peripheral blood. The genes are TRBV12-5 and TRBJ2-7, with a tentative D call TRBD1 (6 bases). The receptor was derived from a man aged 45-65 years with active COVID-19. The CDR3 is CASGSFRDTSYEQYF. CDR3 sequence (DNA): TGTGCTAGTGGTTCCTTCCGGGACACTTCCTACGAGCAGTACTTC.